This paragraph reports one TCR beta chain. This specimen belongs to a study of cytomegalovirus exposure and HLA in healthy donors. 60 Vbeta and 13 Jbeta primers were used in PCR. The assay was immunoSEQ multiplex PCR, and TCRdb's table has in-frame clones only and misses some. The sample lists 310,000 or so clones, 70% to 90% occurring once. This receptor was taken from a woman younger than 35 in good health and CMV-seronegative. Sequencing input: PBMCs.

CDR3 nucleotides: TGTGCCAGCAGCTCCCCGTTGGGACAGGCCACCTACAATGAGCAGTTCTTC. Residues: CASSSPLGQATYNEQFF. The genes are TRBV9 and TRBJ2-1; 8 nucleotides line up with TRBD1. The CDR3 has 17 residues. J was trimmed by 2 bases and V by 4 bases; bases with no gene match: 11. Germline V gene sequence: CDR1 SGDLS, CDR2 YYNGEE.